This T cell receptor beta chain emerged from a study of blood T cell repertoires in COVID-19. The wider study: Sites in the United States, Italy and Spain provided acute and convalescent COVID-19 samples. T cells, B-cell-depleted T cells, or PBMCs supplied cDNA or gDNA.

In the authors' methods: Scientists estimated how many nucleated cells there were by amplifying reference gene primers. Some clones are missing from TCRdb's copy, which holds only in-frame ones; the method was immunoSEQ multiplex PCR. The V and J calls and clone size come from that table; D and trimming were worked out from the DNA. Here the sample spans roughly 150,000 clones, roughly 84% being singletons. Cohort placement rested on clinical history that participants reported themselves. This CDR3 is built from 15 residues. V dropped 3 bases and J dropped 7 bases, with 16 bases sitting between them. Germline assignment: CDR1 SGHTA and CDR2 FQGNSA.

The material sequenced was PBMCs or T cells enriched from blood (not recorded which). The chain joins TRBV7-2 to TRBJ2-1, with D possibly matching TRBD2 (6 bases). This receptor was obtained from a man aged 65-85 years who had been exposed to COVID-19. The CDR3 loop is CASSFSGGAPNEQFF. In DNA form, the CDR3 reads TGTGCCAGCAGCTTTTCTGGCGGGGCACCGAATGAGCAGTTCTTC. Combining the CDR3 with reference TRBV7-2 and TRBJ2-1 gives the whole variable domain GAGVSQSPSNKVTEKGKDVELRCDPISGHTALYWYRQSLGQGLEFLIYFQGNSAPDKSGLPSDRFSAERTGGSVSTLTIQRTQQEDSAVYLCASSFSGGAPNEQFFGPGTRLTVL.